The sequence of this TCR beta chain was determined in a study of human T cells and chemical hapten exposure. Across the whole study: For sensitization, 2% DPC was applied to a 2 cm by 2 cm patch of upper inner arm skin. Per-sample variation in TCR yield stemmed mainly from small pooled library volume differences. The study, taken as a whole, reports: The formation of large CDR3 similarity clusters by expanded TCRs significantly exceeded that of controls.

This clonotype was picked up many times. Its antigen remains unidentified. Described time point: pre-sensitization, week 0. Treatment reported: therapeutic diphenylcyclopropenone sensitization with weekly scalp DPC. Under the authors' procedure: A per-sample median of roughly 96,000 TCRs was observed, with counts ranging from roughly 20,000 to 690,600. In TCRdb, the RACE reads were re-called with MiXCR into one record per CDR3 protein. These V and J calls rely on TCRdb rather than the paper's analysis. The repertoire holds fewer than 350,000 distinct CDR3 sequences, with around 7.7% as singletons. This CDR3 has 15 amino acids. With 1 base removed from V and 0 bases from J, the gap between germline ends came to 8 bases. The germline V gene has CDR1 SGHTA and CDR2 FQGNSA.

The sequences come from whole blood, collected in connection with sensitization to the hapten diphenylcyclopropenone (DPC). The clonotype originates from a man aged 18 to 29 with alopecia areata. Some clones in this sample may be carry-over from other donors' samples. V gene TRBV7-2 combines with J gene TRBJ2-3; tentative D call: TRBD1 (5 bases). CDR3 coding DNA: TGTGCCAGCAGCTTAGGGCAGGGTAGCACAGATACGCAGTATTTT. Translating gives CASSLGQGSTDTQYF.